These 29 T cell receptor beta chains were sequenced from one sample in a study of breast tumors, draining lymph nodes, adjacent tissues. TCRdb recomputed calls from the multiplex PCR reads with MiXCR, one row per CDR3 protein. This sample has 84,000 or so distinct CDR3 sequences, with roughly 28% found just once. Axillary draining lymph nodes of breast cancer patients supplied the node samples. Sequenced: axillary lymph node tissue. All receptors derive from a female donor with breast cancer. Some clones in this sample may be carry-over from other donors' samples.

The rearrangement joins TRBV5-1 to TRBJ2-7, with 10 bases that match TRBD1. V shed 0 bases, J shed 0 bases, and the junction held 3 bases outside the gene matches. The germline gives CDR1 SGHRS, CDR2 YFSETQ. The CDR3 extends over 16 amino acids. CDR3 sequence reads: CASSLARDRGSYEQYF. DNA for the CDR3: TGCGCCAGCAGCTTGGCCAGGGACAGGGGCTCCTACGAGCAGTACTTC.

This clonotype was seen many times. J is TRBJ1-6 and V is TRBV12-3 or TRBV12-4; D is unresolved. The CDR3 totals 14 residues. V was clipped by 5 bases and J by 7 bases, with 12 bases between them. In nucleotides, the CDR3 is TGTGCCAGCAGTCACCAGTCCGTAAATTCACCCCTCCACTTT. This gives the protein CASSHQSVNSPLHF.

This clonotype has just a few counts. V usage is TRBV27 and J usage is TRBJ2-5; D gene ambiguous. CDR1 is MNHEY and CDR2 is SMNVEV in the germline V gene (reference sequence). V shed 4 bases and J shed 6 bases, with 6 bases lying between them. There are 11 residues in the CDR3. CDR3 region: CASSSKKTQYF. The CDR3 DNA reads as TGTGCCAGCAGTTCCAAAAAGACCCAGTACTTC.

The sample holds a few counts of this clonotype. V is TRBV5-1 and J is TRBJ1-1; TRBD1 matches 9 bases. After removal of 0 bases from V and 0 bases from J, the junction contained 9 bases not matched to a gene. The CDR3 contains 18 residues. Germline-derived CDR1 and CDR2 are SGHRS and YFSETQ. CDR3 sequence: CASSLGGTGWFMNTEAFF. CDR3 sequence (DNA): TGCGCCAGCAGCTTGGGGGGGACAGGGTGGTTTATGAACACTGAAGCTTTCTTT.

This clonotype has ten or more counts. CDR3 DNA: TGCAGTGCTCCCTCTCCTTGGGGCGACTATGGCTACACCTTC. It specifies CSAPSPWGDYGYTF. This rearrangement joins TRBV20-1 to TRBJ1-2, with D possibly TRBD1 on 5 matching bases. The CDR3 is 14 residues long. V dropped 5 bases and J dropped 3 bases, with 16 bases sitting between them. Germline V lookup: CDR1 DFQATT, CDR2 SNEGSKA (reference sequence).

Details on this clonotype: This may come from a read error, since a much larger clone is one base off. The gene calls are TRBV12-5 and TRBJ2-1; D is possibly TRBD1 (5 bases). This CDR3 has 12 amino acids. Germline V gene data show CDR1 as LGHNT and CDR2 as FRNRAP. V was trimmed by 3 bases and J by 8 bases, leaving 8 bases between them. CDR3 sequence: CASGFQGDEQFF. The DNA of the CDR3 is TGTGCTAGTGGTTTCCAGGGCGATGAGCAGTTCTTC. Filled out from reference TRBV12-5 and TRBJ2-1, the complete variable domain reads DARVTQTPRHKVTEMGQEVTMRCQPILGHNTVFWYRQTMMQGLELLAYFRNRAPLDDSGMPKDRFSAEMPDATLATLKIQPSEPRDSAVYFCASGFQGDEQFFGPGTRLTVL.

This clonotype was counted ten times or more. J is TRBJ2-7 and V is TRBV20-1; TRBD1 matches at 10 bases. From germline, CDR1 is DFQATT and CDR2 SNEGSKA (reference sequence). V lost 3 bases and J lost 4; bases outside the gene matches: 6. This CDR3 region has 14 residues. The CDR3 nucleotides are TGCAGTGCTAGTGACAGACAGGGGGCATACGAGCAGTACTTC. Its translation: CSASDRQGAYEQYF.

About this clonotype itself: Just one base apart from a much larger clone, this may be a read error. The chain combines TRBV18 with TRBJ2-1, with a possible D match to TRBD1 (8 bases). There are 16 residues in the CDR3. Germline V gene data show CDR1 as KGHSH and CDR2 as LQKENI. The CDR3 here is CASSPDRGGSYNEQLF. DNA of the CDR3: TGTGCCAGCTCACCAGACAGGGGCGGGAGCTACAATGAGCAGCTCTTC.

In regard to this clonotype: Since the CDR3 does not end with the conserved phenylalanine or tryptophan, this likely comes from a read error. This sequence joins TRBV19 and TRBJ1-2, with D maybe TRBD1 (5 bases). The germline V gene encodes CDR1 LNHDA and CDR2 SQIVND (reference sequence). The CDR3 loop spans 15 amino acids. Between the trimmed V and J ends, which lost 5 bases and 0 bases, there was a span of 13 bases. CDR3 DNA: TGTGCCAGTAGTGGCAATCGCAGGGCTAACTATGGCTACACCCAC. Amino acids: CASSGNRRANYGYTH.

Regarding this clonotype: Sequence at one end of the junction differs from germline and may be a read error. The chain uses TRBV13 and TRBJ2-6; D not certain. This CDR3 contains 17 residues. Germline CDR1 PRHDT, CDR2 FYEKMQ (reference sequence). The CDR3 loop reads CASSLSCGSAGANVLTF. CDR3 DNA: TGTGCCAGTAGCTTATCTTGCGGTTCTGCCGGGGCCAACGTCCTGACTTTC. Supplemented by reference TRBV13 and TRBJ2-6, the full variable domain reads AAGVIQSPRHLIKEKRETATLKCYPIPRHDTVYWYQQGPGQDPQFLISFYEKMQSDKGSIPDRFSAQQFSDYHSELNMSSLELGDSALYFCASSLSCGSAGANVLTFGAGSRLTVL.

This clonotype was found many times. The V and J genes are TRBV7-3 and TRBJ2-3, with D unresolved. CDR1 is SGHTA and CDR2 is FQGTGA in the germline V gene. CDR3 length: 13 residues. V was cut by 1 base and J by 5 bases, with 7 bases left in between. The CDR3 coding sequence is TGTGCCAGCAGCTTAAGCTCGTTAGATACGCAGTATTTT. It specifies CASSLSSLDTQYF.

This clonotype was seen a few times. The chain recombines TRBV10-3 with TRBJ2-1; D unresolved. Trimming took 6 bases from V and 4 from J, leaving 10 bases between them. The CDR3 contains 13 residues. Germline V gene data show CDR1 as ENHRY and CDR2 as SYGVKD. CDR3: CAIRATGYNEQFF. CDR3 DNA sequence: TGTGCCATCAGAGCGACTGGTTACAATGAGCAGTTCTTC.

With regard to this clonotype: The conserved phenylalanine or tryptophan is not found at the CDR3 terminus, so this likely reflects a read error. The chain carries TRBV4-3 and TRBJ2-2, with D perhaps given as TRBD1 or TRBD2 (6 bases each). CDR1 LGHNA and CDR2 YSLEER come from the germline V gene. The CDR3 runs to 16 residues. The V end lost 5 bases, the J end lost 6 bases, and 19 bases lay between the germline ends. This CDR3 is CASSLRGAQAAGELFL. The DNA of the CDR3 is TGCGCCAGCAGCTTAAGGGGGGCGCAAGCGGCCGGGGAGCTGTTTTTG.

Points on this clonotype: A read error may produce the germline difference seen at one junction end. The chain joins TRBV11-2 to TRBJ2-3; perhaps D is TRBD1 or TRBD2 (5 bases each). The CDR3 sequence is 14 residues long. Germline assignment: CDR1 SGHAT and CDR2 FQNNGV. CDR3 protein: CAGSRDGSTDTQYF. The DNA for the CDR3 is TGTGCCGGCAGCAGGGACGGGAGCACAGATACGCAGTATTTT.

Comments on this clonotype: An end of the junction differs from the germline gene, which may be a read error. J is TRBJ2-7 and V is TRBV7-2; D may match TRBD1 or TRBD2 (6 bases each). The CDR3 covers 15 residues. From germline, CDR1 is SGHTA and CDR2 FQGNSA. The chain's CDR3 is CASSSARDIYYEQHF. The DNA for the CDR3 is TGTGCCAGCAGCTCAGCGCGGGACATCTACTACGAGCAGCACTTC.

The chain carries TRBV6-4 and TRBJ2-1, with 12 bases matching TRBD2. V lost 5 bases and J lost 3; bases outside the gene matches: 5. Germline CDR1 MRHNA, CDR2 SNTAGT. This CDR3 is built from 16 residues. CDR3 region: CASSQLAGGIYNEQFF. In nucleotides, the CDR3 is TGTGCCAGCAGTCAACTAGCGGGAGGAATCTACAATGAGCAGTTCTTC.

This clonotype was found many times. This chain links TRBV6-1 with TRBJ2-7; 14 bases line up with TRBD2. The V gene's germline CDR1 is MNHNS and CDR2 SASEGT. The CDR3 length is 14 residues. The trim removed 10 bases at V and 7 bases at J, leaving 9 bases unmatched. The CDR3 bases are TGTGCCACAACCGGGACTAGCGGGAGATATGAGCAGTACTTC. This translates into CATTGTSGRYEQYF.

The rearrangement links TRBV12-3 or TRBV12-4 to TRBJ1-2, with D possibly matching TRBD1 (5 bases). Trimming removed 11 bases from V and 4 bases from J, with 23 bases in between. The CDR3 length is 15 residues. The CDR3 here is CASRLLAGTSYGYTF. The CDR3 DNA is TGTGCCTCCCGCTTATTGGCAGGGACTAGCTATGGCTACACCTTC.

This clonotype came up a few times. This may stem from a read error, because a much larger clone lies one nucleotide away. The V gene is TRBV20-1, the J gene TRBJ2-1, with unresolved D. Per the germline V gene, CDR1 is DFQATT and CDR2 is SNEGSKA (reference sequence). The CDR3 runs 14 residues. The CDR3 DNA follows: TGCAGTGCTAGAGCCCATGCGTCCTACACTGAGCAGTTCTTC. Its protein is CSARAHASYTEQFF.

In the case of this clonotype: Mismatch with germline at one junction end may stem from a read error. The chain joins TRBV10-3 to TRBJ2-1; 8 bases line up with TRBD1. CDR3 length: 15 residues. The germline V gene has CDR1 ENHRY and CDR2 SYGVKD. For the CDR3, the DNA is TGTGCCAGCAGTGAACTCGGGACAGGTACGAATGAGCAGTTCTTC. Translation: CASSELGTGTNEQFF.

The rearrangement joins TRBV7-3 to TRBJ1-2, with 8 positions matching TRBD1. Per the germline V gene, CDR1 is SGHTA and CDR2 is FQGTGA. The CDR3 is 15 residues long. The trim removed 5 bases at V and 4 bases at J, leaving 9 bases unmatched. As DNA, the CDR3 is TGTGCCAGCAGCGTCGGACAGGGAGGCATCTATGGCTACACCTTC. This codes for CASSVGQGGIYGYTF.

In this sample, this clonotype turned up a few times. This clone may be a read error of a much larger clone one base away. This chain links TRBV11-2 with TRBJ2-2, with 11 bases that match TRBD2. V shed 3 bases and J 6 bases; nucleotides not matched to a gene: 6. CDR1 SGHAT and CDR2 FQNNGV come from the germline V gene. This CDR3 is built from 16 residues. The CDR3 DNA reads TGTGCCAGCAGCTTTACTAGCGGGAGAAACGCCGGGGAGCTGTTTTTT. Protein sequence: CASSFTSGRNAGELFF.

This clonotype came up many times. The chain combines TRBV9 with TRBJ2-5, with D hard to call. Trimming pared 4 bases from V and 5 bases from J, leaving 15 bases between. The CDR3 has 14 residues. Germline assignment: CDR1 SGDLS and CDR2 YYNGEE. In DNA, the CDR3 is TGTGCCAGCAGCCCCGCTTCGATGCTGGAGACCCAGTACTTC. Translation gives CASSPASMLETQYF.

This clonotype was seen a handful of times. This CDR3 reads CASSLVTAEKLFF. CDR3 DNA: TGTGCCAGCAGTTTGGTGACAGCCGAAAAACTGTTTTTT. The chain couples TRBV12-3 or TRBV12-4 to TRBJ1-4, with D possibly being TRBD1 (5 bases). V shed 3 bases and J shed 8 bases, with 10 bases lying between them. This CDR3 spans 13 amino acids.

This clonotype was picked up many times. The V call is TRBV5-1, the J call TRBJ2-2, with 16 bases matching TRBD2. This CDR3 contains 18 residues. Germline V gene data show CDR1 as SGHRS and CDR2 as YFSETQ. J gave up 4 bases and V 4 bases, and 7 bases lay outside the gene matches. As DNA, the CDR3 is TGCGCCAGCAGCCCGGGACTAGCGGGAGGGCTTAGCACCGGGGAGCTGTTTTTT. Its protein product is CASSPGLAGGLSTGELFF.

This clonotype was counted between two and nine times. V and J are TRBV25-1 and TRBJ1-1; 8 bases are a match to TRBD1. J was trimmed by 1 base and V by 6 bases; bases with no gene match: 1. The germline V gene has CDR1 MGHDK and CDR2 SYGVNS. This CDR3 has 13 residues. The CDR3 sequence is CASSQGANTEAFF. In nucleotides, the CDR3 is TGTGCCAGCAGCCAGGGGGCGAACACTGAAGCTTTCTTT.

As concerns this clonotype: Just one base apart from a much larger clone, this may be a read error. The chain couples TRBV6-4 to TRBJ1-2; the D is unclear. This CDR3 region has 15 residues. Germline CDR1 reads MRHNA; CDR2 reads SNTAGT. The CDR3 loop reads CASSHSSLGGSGYTF. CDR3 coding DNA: TGTGCCAGCAGTCACTCGAGCCTTGGAGGGTCCGGCTACACCTTC.

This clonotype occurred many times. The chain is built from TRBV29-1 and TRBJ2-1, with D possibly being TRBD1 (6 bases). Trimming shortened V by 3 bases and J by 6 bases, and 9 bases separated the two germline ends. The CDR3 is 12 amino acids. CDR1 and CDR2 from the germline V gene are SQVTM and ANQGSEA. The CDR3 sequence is CSVDGQSNEQFF. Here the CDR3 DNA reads TGCAGCGTTGACGGACAGTCCAATGAGCAGTTCTTC.

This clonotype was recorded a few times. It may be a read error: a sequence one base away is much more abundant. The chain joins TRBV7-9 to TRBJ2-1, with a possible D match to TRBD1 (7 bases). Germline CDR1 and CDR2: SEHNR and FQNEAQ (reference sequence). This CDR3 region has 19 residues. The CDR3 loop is CASSPQVTGRRGTYNEQLF. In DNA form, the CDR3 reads TGTGCCAGCAGCCCCCAGGTGACAGGGAGGAGGGGAACCTACAATGAGCAGCTCTTC.